A single sample gave rise to the 30 T cell receptor beta chains below, sequenced in a study of shared clonotypes between healthy human individuals. Using immunoSEQ multiplex PCR, the repertoire was profiled, and TCRdb retains in-frame clones only, with some absent. The data show over 850,000 clones, 75% to 85% seen once. Sequencing was done on a sample of memory CD4+ T cells from PBMCs. The subset: CD45RA-negative fraction. The receptors were sampled from a man between 18 and 29 years old in good health. Some clones in this sample may be carry-over from other donors' samples.

The chain uses TRBV6-6 and TRBJ2-7; D gene unclear. V lost 6 bases, J lost 6 bases, and 12 bases lay in between. Germline loops: CDR1 MNHNY, CDR2 SVGAGI (reference sequence). The CDR3 is made up of 12 amino acids. The CDR3 sequence is CASRFMSSEQYF. The CDR3 bases are TGTGCCAGCAGATTCATGTCTAGCGAGCAGTACTTC.

This rearrangement joins TRBV4-1 to TRBJ2-6; a weak D match, TRBD2 (5 bases). CDR3 length equals 20 residues. Trimming pared 0 bases from V and 0 bases from J, leaving 18 bases between. Germline lookup yields CDR1 MGHRA and CDR2 YSYEKL. CDR3 nucleotides: TGCGCCAGCAGCCAAGAGGCTAGCCGCCGAGTGCACTCTGGGGCCAACGTCCTGACTTTC. Its protein is CASSQEASRRVHSGANVLTF.

This clone showed up many times. V gene TRBV11-2 combines with J gene TRBJ1-3, with D possibly being TRBD1 (6 bases). The CDR3 length is 15 residues. Germline V gene sequence: CDR1 SGHAT, CDR2 FQNNGV. Deletions cut 5 bases from V and 3 bases from J, with 14 bases between. Written as DNA, the CDR3 is TGTGCCAGCAGCCACATACAGGGCGGTGGAAACACCATATATTTT. This sequence encodes CASSHIQGGGNTIYF.

A remark on this clone: Being one base from a much bigger clone, this may be a read error. This sample also contains other DNA sequences that code for the same CDR3. For the CDR3, the DNA is TGTGCCAGCAGTCTGGAAAGGGTTGGAGCAACTAATGAAAAGCTGTTTTTT. Translated, it gives CASSLERVGATNEKLFF. The J gene is TRBJ1-4, the V gene TRBV2; D call uncertain. Germline V gene sequence: CDR1 SNHLY, CDR2 FYNNEI. The CDR3 sequence is 17 residues long.

This chain links TRBV7-7 with TRBJ2-3; 8 bases match TRBD2. CDR1 SSHAT and CDR2 FNYEAQ come from the germline V gene (reference sequence). V dropped 5 bases and J dropped 4; count of bases not matched to a gene: 20. The CDR3 runs to 19 residues. DNA for the CDR3: TGTGCCAGCAGCCCCCGGGCCCTGCCTCGCATCGGGGGGGCAGATACGCAGTATTTT. It encodes CASSPRALPRIGGADTQYF.

The V call is TRBV5-4, the J call TRBJ1-1, with a possible D match to TRBD1 (5 bases). The germline CDR1 and CDR2 sequences are SGHNT and YYREEE (reference sequence). CDR3 size: 14 residues. Between the trimmed V and J ends, which lost 3 bases and 5 bases, there was a span of 14 bases. This CDR3 is CASSYGGGGTEAFF. Written as DNA, the CDR3 is TGTGCCAGCAGCTACGGGGGGGGAGGAACTGAAGCTTTCTTT.

This clone came up once. The genes are TRBV28 and TRBJ2-2; possibly TRBD2 for D (5 bases). The CDR3 consists of 15 residues. V dropped 6 bases and J dropped 6 bases, with 17 bases sitting between them. Germline V CDR1 and CDR2: MDHEN, SYDVKM. The CDR3 is CASRYRRVVAGELFF. In nucleotides, the CDR3 is TGTGCCAGCAGATACCGGCGGGTGGTGGCCGGGGAGCTGTTTTTT.

This clone was counted a few times. The V and J genes are TRBV10-3 and TRBJ1-1; maybe TRBD1 (6 bases). CDR3 size: 13 residues. Germline lookup yields CDR1 ENHRY and CDR2 SYGVKD. The CDR3 loop is CGLKQGKNTEAFF. Written as DNA, the CDR3 is TGTGGACTGAAACAGGGTAAGAACACTGAAGCTTTCTTT.

The chain has TRBV11-2 and TRBJ2-3; D may be TRBD2 (6 bases). V dropped 5 bases and J dropped 4 bases, with 19 bases sitting between them. The CDR3 covers 16 residues. Germline V gene lookup returns CDR1 SGHAT and CDR2 FQNNGV. CDR3 nucleotide sequence: TGTGCCAGCAGCATTTTGGGGACTTCCTTCGCAGATACGCAGTATTTT. Protein product: CASSILGTSFADTQYF.

The rearrangement links TRBV7-9 to TRBJ2-1; D is uncertain. V shed 5 bases and J shed 2 bases, with 7 bases lying between them. The CDR3 is 13 residues long. Germline CDR1 is SEHNR and CDR2 is FQNEAQ (reference sequence). CDR3 coding DNA: TGTGCCAGCAGCCCTTTAGCCTACAATGAGCAGTTCTTC. It codes for CASSPLAYNEQFF.

The CDR3 loop is CASSSGTVTDTQYF. CDR3 nucleotides: TGTGCCAGCAGCTCCGGGACTGTCACAGATACGCAGTATTTT. The genes are TRBV5-4 and TRBJ2-3, with a weak D call TRBD2 (6 bases). V lost 3 bases, J lost 2 bases, and 10 bases lay in between. Germline values: CDR1 SGHNT, CDR2 YYREEE (reference sequence). This CDR3 is built from 14 residues.

The rearrangement links TRBV18 to TRBJ2-3; unclear D gene. Trimming stripped 5 bases from V and 2 bases from J, with 5 bases between. The CDR3 contains 12 residues. The germline V gene has CDR1 KGHSH and CDR2 LQKENI. Written as DNA, the CDR3 is TGTGCCAGCTCAACCTACACAGATACGCAGTATTTT. Translating gives CASSTYTDTQYF.

This clone was detected a few times. The chain has TRBV2 and TRBJ2-7, with D possibly being TRBD1 (5 bases). Between the trimmed V and J ends, which lost 4 bases and 7 bases, there was a span of 5 bases. Germline CDR1 SNHLY, CDR2 FYNNEI. There are 10 residues in the CDR3. DNA for the CDR3: TGTGCCAGCAGTGGACAGGAGCAGTACTTC. Translated, it gives CASSGQEQYF.

This clone has only one observation. The CDR3 region is CASSLGTAGSGVVYEQYF. CDR3 DNA sequence: TGCGCCAGCAGCTTGGGGACAGCCGGGTCGGGAGTTGTTTACGAGCAGTACTTC. This chain uses TRBV5-1 with TRBJ2-7; D may correspond to TRBD1 or TRBD2 (6 bases each). Trimming pared 0 bases from V and 4 bases from J, leaving 23 bases between. The CDR3 is 18 amino acids. Germline V gene data show CDR1 as SGHRS and CDR2 as YFSETQ.

The J gene is TRBJ2-7, the V gene TRBV7-2; 7 nucleotides line up with TRBD1. Unmatched junction bases numbered 6, after V lost 2 bases and J lost 2 bases. The CDR3 consists of 15 residues. Germline V gives CDR1 SGHTA, CDR2 FQGNSA. The CDR3 spells CASSLMTGQTYEQYF. CDR3 DNA sequence: TGTGCCAGCAGCTTAATGACAGGGCAAACCTACGAGCAGTACTTC.

CDR3 nucleotide sequence: TGTGCCAGCAGTGAAGCCGGCGGGAAGTATTTT. Protein product: CASSEAGGKYF. This sequence joins TRBV2 and TRBJ2-3; possibly TRBD2 for D (6 bases). CDR1 and CDR2 (germline): SNHLY, FYNNEI. Between the trimmed V and J ends, which lost 0 bases and 13 bases, there was a span of 8 bases. CDR3 length equals 11 residues. The whole variable domain, filled in from reference TRBV2 and TRBJ2-3, reads EPEVTQTPSHQVTQMGQEVILRCVPISNHLYFYWYRQILGQKVEFLVSFYNNEISEKSEIFDDQFSVERPDGSNFTLKIRSTKLEDSAMYFCASSEAGGKYFGPGTRLTVL.

V gene TRBV29-1 combines with J gene TRBJ2-7; no reliable D call. The V gene lost 6 bases and the J gene lost 3 bases, with 15 bases spanning the gap. The CDR3 is 13 residues long. The germline V gene encodes CDR1 SQVTM and CDR2 ANQGSEA. The CDR3 loop reads CSVQRLLDYEQYF. In DNA, the CDR3 is TGCAGCGTACAACGGTTGTTAGACTACGAGCAGTACTTC.

The chain joins TRBV2 to TRBJ1-1, with D perhaps matching TRBD1 (6 bases). V shed 7 bases and J shed 10 bases, with 16 bases lying between them. The germline CDR1 and CDR2 sequences are SNHLY and FYNNEI. There are 12 residues in the CDR3. CDR3 sequence (DNA): TGTGCCAGCAATCCGGCTCTGACAGGAGCTTTCTTT. This codes for CASNPALTGAFF.

In nucleotides, the CDR3 is TGTGCCAGCAGCCATGCCCCGGGGACTAGGATCGGCACCGGGGAGCTGTTTTTT. It codes for CASSHAPGTRIGTGELFF. This chain links TRBV7-3 with TRBJ2-2; 8 nucleotides match TRBD2. The CDR3 length is 18 residues. With V trimmed by 5 bases and J by 4 bases, 15 bases remained unmatched. CDR1 and CDR2 from the germline V gene are SGHTA and FQGTGA.

The gene calls are TRBV10-1 and TRBJ2-7, with 7 nucleotides matching TRBD1. Germline V gene data show CDR1 as WNHNN and CDR2 as SYGVQD (reference sequence). CDR3 length: 15 amino acids. With V trimmed by 1 base and J by 0 bases, 3 bases remained unmatched. The CDR3 coding sequence is TGCGCCAGCAGTGAGTACAGGGGAAGCTCCTACGAGCAGTACTTC. Translating it yields CASSEYRGSSYEQYF.

This clone was detected a few times. The chain carries TRBV9 and TRBJ1-1; TRBD1 matches 10 bases. The CDR3 is made up of 14 amino acids. J gave up 7 bases and V 4 bases, and 7 bases lay outside the gene matches. Germline V gene lookup returns CDR1 SGDLS and CDR2 YYNGEE. CDR3: CASSPGQGRNEAFF. The CDR3 nucleotides read TGTGCCAGCAGCCCGGGACAGGGGCGGAATGAAGCTTTCTTT.

Only a few counts were recorded for this clone. The gene calls are TRBV27 and TRBJ2-2; TRBD1 matches at 8 bases. Trimming at V came to 8 bases and at J to 4 bases, leaving 9 bases not matched to a gene. The CDR3 totals 15 residues. The germline V gene encodes CDR1 MNHEY and CDR2 SMNVEV (reference sequence). CDR3 DNA sequence: TGTGCCAGCTCCCCTCAGGGGGCCGTCACCGGGGAGCTGTTTTTT. It codes for CASSPQGAVTGELFF.

There are many counts of this clone. This chain joins TRBV4-1 and TRBJ1-3; TRBD1 is a possible D gene (5 bases). The CDR3 has 16 amino acids. The V gene's germline CDR1 is MGHRA and CDR2 YSYEKL. Trimming stripped 0 bases from V and 4 bases from J, with 13 bases between. The CDR3 here is CASSQDSAGRGNTIYF. The CDR3 region has the DNA TGCGCCAGCAGCCAAGATAGTGCAGGGAGAGGAAACACCATATATTTT.

The chain employs TRBV6-5 and TRBJ2-5; 8 nucleotides align to TRBD2. The CDR3 is made up of 15 amino acids. Germline loops: CDR1 MNHEY, CDR2 SVGAGI. V lost 2 bases to trimming and J lost 7 bases; unmatched junction nucleotides: 9. This chain's CDR3 is CASSYPLGLGVTQYF. In DNA, the CDR3 is TGTGCCAGCAGTTACCCTTTGGGACTAGGGGTGACCCAGTACTTC.

Details on this clone: The identical CDR3 is also encoded by other nucleotide sequences in the sample. The rearrangement uses TRBV7-8 and TRBJ2-7; TRBD2 matches at 7 bases. The CDR3 contains 14 residues. V lost 0 bases, J lost 4 bases, and 3 bases stayed unmatched. CDR1 is SGHVS, CDR2 FQNEAQ, per germline. CDR3 protein: CASSLAGGGYEQYF. CDR3 coding DNA: TGTGCCAGCAGCTTAGCTGGGGGGGGATACGAGCAGTACTTC.

The V call is TRBV5-4, the J call TRBJ2-3; D is undetermined. Trimming took off 4 bases at V and 3 bases at J, with 12 bases between the two ends. The germline V gene has CDR1 SGHNT and CDR2 YYREEE (reference sequence). The CDR3 sequence is 14 residues long. CDR3 nucleotide sequence: TGTGCCAGCAGCGGCGTGGGGTCGACAGATACGCAGTATTTT. Amino acids: CASSGVGSTDTQYF. The whole variable domain, filled in from reference TRBV5-4 and TRBJ2-3, reads ETGVTQSPTHLIKTRGQQVTLRCSSQSGHNTVSWYQQALGQGPQFIFQYYREEENGRGNFPPRFSGLQFPNYSSELNVNALELDDSALYLCASSGVGSTDTQYFGPGTRLTVL.

The sample holds a few counts of this clone. A much larger clone sits a single nucleotide away, making a read error possible. The same CDR3 also results from other DNA sequences found in this sample. The V and J genes are TRBV5-4 and TRBJ2-3; 13 nucleotides align to TRBD2. The length of the CDR3 is 16 residues. With 4 bases clipped from V and 0 bases from J, the junction kept 2 bases outside the gene matches. CDR1 and CDR2 (germline): SGHNT, YYREEE (reference sequence). CDR3 bases: TGTGCCAGCAGCCAGGGACTAGCGGGAAGCACAGATACGCAGTATTTT. Translating it yields CASSQGLAGSTDTQYF.

The chain uses TRBV27 and TRBJ2-7; the match to TRBD2 covers 13 bases. The J segment lost 2 bases and the V segment lost 8 bases, leaving 15 bases of the junction unmatched. This CDR3 spans 18 amino acids. Germline CDR1 reads MNHEY; CDR2 reads SMNVEV (reference sequence). CDR3 coding DNA: TGTGCCAGCGCCCGTTTTGACCGACTAGCGGGAGGTCCCTACGAGCAGTACTTC. As protein: CASARFDRLAGGPYEQYF.

The chain uses TRBV10-3 and TRBJ1-5; a possible D gene is TRBD1 (5 bases). The V end lost 11 bases, the J end lost 5 bases, and 16 bases lay between the germline ends. Germline CDR1 and CDR2: ENHRY and SYGVKD. This CDR3 has 13 amino acids. The DNA of the CDR3 is TGTGCCTCCATGGGCGGGGCCGATCAGCCCCAGCATTTT. Protein: CASMGGADQPQHF.

The V and J genes are TRBV5-1 and TRBJ2-7; D unclear. The V and J ends lost 2 bases and 6 bases respectively, with 12 bases between them. CDR1 is SGHRS and CDR2 is YFSETQ in the germline V gene. CDR3 length: 13 residues. The CDR3 is CASSFSEGTEQYF. In nucleotides, the CDR3 is TGCGCCAGCAGCTTTTCGGAAGGAACCGAGCAGTACTTC.